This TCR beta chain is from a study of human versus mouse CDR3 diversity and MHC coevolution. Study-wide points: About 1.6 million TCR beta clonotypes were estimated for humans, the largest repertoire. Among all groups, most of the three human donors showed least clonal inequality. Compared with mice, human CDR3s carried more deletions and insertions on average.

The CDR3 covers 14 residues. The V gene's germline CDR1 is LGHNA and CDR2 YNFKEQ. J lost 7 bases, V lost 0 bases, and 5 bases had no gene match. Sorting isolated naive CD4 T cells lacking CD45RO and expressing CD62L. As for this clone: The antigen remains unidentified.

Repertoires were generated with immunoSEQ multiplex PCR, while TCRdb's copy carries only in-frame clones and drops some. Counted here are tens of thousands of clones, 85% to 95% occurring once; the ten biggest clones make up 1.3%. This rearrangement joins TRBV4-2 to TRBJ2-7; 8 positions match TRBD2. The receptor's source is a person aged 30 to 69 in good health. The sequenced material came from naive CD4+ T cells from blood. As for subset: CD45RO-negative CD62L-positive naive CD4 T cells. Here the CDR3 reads CASSQEKGTREQYF. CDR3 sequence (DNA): TGTGCCAGCAGCCAAGAAAAGGGGACTAGAGAGCAGTACTTC.